One and the same sample provided the 10 T cell receptor beta chains below, sequenced in a study of blood T cell repertoires in COVID-19. TCRdb keeps only in-frame clones here, not all; method: immunoSEQ multiplex PCR. The table records fewer than 350,000 clones, 80% to 90% of them present only once. The sample consisted of PBMCs or T cells enriched from blood (not recorded which). All receptors come from a man aged 25-40 years who had recovered from COVID-19.

V is TRBV6-1 and J is TRBJ1-3; possibly TRBD1 for D (5 bases). The germline V gene has CDR1 MNHNS and CDR2 SASEGT. This CDR3 is 12 amino acids long. Trimming removed 2 bases from V and 7 bases from J, with 6 bases in between. The CDR3 spells CASSERGNTIYF. The CDR3 nucleotides are TGTGCCAGCAGTGAACGGGGGAACACCATATATTTT.

A few counts support this clone. This chain links TRBV7-8 with TRBJ1-4; D uncertain. The V gene's germline CDR1 is SGHVS and CDR2 FQNEAQ. The ends were cut back, 1 base at V and 10 bases at J, with 22 bases in the middle. The CDR3 covers 17 residues. CDR3 sequence (DNA): TGTGCCAGCAGCTTAGTCTCAGCGGGTTCTCTCAAGGCAAAACTGTTTTTT. It is translated as CASSLVSAGSLKAKLFF. The variable domain in full, completed from reference TRBV7-8 and TRBJ1-4, reads GAGVSQSPRYKVAKRGQDVALRCDPISGHVSLFWYQQALGQGPEFLTYFQNEAQLDKSGLPSDRFFAERPEGSVSTLKIQRTQQEDSAVYLCASSLVSAGSLKAKLFFGSGTQLSVL.

CDR3 amino acids: CAISDRQGGDEKLFF. As DNA, the CDR3 is TGTGCCATCAGTGACAGACAGGGTGGGGATGAAAAACTGTTTTTT. This chain joins TRBV10-3 and TRBJ1-4, with 7 bases aligning to TRBD1. The ends lost 3 bases at V and 6 bases at J; junction bases unmatched: 7. CDR1 and CDR2 (germline): ENHRY, SYGVKD. The CDR3 length is 15 residues.

This clone was recorded at least ten times. The rearrangement joins TRBV24-1 to TRBJ2-3; the match to TRBD2 covers 14 bases. V lost 6 bases, J lost 2 bases, and 12 bases stayed unmatched. Germline CDR1 KGHDR, CDR2 SFDVKD. CDR3 length: 19 residues. The CDR3 coding sequence is TGTGCCACCAGTAACCGACTAGCGGGGGGGCCGTCCCCCACAGATACGCAGTATTTT. It is translated as CATSNRLAGGPSPTDTQYF.

The count of this clone is one. The genes are TRBV2 and TRBJ1-5; the match to TRBD1 covers 8 bases. In germline, CDR1 is SNHLY, CDR2 FYNNEI. CDR3 length equals 15 residues. J was trimmed by 2 bases and V by 6 bases; bases with no gene match: 6. This CDR3 is CASSPPGQGNQPQHF. CDR3 bases: TGTGCCAGCAGCCCACCGGGACAGGGCAATCAGCCCCAGCATTTT.

The chain couples TRBV30 to TRBJ1-4, with a possible D match to TRBD1 (5 bases). CDR3 size: 13 residues. V lost 4 bases and J 7 bases, leaving 13 bases between the germline ends. CDR1 and CDR2 (germline): GTSNPN, SVGIG (reference sequence). CDR3: CAWNGGRGEKLFF. The CDR3 DNA sequence: TGTGCCTGGAATGGAGGGAGGGGTGAAAAACTGTTTTTT.

The genes are TRBV10-2 and TRBJ2-3, with 7 positions matching TRBD2. V dropped 6 bases and J dropped 2; count of bases not matched to a gene: 8. The germline CDR1 and CDR2 sequences are WSHSY and SAAADI. The CDR3 loop spans 15 amino acids. This chain's CDR3 is CASRPTGGNTDTQYF. The CDR3, as DNA: TGCGCCAGCAGACCCACGGGGGGAAACACAGATACGCAGTATTTT.

V is TRBV27 and J is TRBJ2-7; a weak D match, TRBD1 (6 bases). Germline CDR1 and CDR2: MNHEY and SMNVEV (reference sequence). V lost 5 bases and J lost 0, with 11 bases in between. This CDR3 has 14 residues. In DNA form, the CDR3 reads TGTGCCAGCAGTGGGACACTCGGCTCCTACGAGCAGTACTTC. This sequence encodes CASSGTLGSYEQYF.

J is TRBJ2-1 and V is TRBV2, with D possibly TRBD1 on 6 matching bases. Germline values: CDR1 SNHLY, CDR2 FYNNEI. V lost 6 bases and J 7 bases, leaving 13 bases between the germline ends. This CDR3 is built from 13 residues. Written as DNA, the CDR3 is TGTGCCAGCAGGACTCTGAGGGGGAATGAGCAGTTCTTC. This codes for CASRTLRGNEQFF.

This clone was counted once. The V and J genes are TRBV7-6 and TRBJ2-1; the match to TRBD1 covers 12 bases. Germline CDR1 SGHVS, CDR2 FNYEAQ. With 4 bases clipped from V and 7 bases from J, the junction kept 8 bases outside the gene matches. The CDR3 consists of 16 residues. CDR3 nucleotide sequence: TGTGCCAGCAGCTCACCGGGACAGGGGGCGGATAATGAGCAGTTCTTC. Protein: CASSSPGQGADNEQFF.